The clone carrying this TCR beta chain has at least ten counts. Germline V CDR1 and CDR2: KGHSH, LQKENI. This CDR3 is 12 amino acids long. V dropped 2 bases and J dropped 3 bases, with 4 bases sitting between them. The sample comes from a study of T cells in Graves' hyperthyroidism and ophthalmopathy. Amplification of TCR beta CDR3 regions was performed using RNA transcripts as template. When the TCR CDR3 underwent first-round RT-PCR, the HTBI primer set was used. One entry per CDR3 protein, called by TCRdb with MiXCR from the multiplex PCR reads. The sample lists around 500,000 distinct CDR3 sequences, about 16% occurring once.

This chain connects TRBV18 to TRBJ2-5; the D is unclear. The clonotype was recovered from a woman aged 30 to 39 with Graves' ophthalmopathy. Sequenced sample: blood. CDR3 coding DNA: TGTGCCAGCTCACCATATGAAGAGACCCAGTACTTC. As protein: CASSPYEETQYF.